The present T cell receptor beta chain was sequenced within a study of blood T cell repertoires in COVID-19. Study-wide context: COVID-19 samples, acute and convalescent, were from the United States, Italy and Spain.

This clone was seen once. V lost 6 bases to trimming and J lost 0 bases, with 11 bases between them. This CDR3 has 14 amino acids. Looked up from germline, CDR1 is KGHSH and CDR2 is LQKENI. Profiled with immunoSEQ multiplex PCR; TCRdb holds only in-frame clones, not every one. The data show about 210,000 clones, around 83% seen once. The chain combines TRBV18 with TRBJ1-1; unclear D gene. The clonotype comes from a man aged 45-65 years with active or convalescent COVID-19. Specimen: peripheral blood. The CDR3 bases are TGTGCCAGCTCCCCCGACATAATGAACACTGAAGCTTTCTTT. Protein: CASSPDIMNTEAFF.